The 5 T cell receptor beta chains below come from one sample, sequenced in a study of T-cell reconstitution after alpha-beta-depleted transplantation in children. This sample's TCRbeta library carried unique molecular identifier barcodes. TCRdb re-called the PCR reads with MiXCR, one entry per CDR3 protein. The table lists hundreds of thousands of distinct CDR3 sequences, 30% to 35% of them singletons. The sample in question was PBMCs from the stem cell graft donor, obtained from the stem cell graft. These TCRs come from a human donor who donated a stem cell graft to a child with aplastic anemia.

The chain links TRBV5-1 to TRBJ1-1; D is possibly TRBD1 (5 bases). The V end was cut by 3 bases, the J end by 3 bases, with 21 bases between. Per the germline V gene, CDR1 is SGHRS and CDR2 is YFSETQ. The CDR3 runs 17 residues. For the CDR3, the DNA is TGCGCCAGCAGCTCTGATCCCTTGGGGGTCTATGACACTGAAGCTTTCTTT. Translation gives CASSSDPLGVYDTEAFF.

In its sample, this clonotype was seen a few times. In DNA form, the CDR3 reads TGTGCCAGCAGTTACTCCCTCTACACAATGAACACTGAAGCTTTCTTT. Translated: CASSYSLYTMNTEAFF. The genes are TRBV6-2 or TRBV6-3 and TRBJ1-1, with D unclear. The CDR3 length is 16 residues. Germline V lookup: CDR1 MNHEY, CDR2 SVGEGT. V was trimmed by 0 bases and J by 0 bases, leaving 11 bases between them.

This clonotype came up a few times. This sequence joins TRBV20-1 and TRBJ1-1; a possible D gene is TRBD1 (6 bases). Looked up from germline, CDR1 is DFQATT and CDR2 is SNEGSKA (reference sequence). The CDR3 sequence is 13 residues long. V was clipped by 3 bases and J by 11 bases, with 19 bases between them. CDR3 sequence reads: CSASPGRRGLAFF. CDR3 nucleotide sequence: TGCAGTGCTAGCCCCGGACGGCGGGGGCTGGCTTTCTTT.

This clonotype was detected a few times. The chain couples TRBV12-3 or TRBV12-4 to TRBJ2-2; no reliable D call. The CDR3 contains 16 residues. Trimming stripped 6 bases from V and 4 bases from J, with 18 bases between. CDR3 nucleotide sequence: TGTGCCAGCAGCCATATCTGGCTATCGAGCACCGGGGAGCTGTTTTTT. Residues: CASSHIWLSSTGELFF.

The CDR3 reads CASSLLFGEQFF. DNA for the CDR3: TGTGCCAGCAGTCTTTTGTTCGGCGAGCAGTTCTTC. The V and J genes are TRBV12-3 or TRBV12-4 and TRBJ2-1; D uncertain. Trimming shortened V by 5 bases and J by 10 bases, and 12 bases separated the two germline ends. CDR3 length equals 12 residues.